This entry concerns a single T cell receptor beta chain. Its antigen target is currently unknown. The input lacks base qualities; no much larger clone sits a single base away. This sample is part of a study of cytomegalovirus exposure and HLA in healthy donors (dated by TCRdb to between 2016 and 2019). Some background on the complete study: The roughly 650 repertoires of the first cohort and the 120 validation repertoires were produced on the same platform, according to a later analysis. The aim of the study was to test whether cataloging public T cell receptors could identify signatures of past pathogen exposure. To predict cytomegalovirus infection status, the study combined high-throughput TCR immunosequencing, statistical association of individual TCRs with disease status, and machine learning. Along with the roughly 610-subject first cohort, a separate validation cohort of around 110 different subjects was used.

Library preparation employed the immunoSEQ multiplex PCR assay. The study's own analysis went as follows. A statistical classification framework was built to diagnose cytomegalovirus status from the catalog of TCR beta chain sequences. TCRdb holds this immuneACCESS table with in-frame rearrangements only. Some clones are missing; in checked studies, unresolved V genes explain under half, and the rest has no known cause. The D gene and trimming were derived from the DNA, and the V and J assignments and clone size from that table. This sample has 65,000 to 80,000 clones in its table, and roughly 92% of those were observed once. Of the sample, 1.9% is held by the ten largest clones. On the study overall, not on this receptor specifically: The study gave a list of over 150 TCR beta chains associated with cytomegalovirus. A few of the identified cytomegalovirus-associated TCR beta chains were confirmed in vitro to be specific for cytomegalovirus antigens. The authors suggested that the approach could potentially be generalized to other disease states and immunological phenotypes. Cytomegalovirus status was reported to be diagnosed by the classifier with high specificity and sensitivity in both the original and validation cohorts. Most TCR sequences were seen in very few donors, while some public TCRs were found in many individuals. A later analysis lacked HLA typing for the validation cohort, so it scored co-occurrence in that cohort across all 120 or so repertoires. Of the cluster scores, roughly 93% were above 0 in a later analysis, which found that TCRs clustered in the first cohort also tended to co-occur in the approximately 110 validation repertoires.

The donors were included in the validation cohort of approximately 120 subjects, a group kept apart from the roughly 690-subject first cohort. CDR1 and CDR2, looked up from the germline V gene, are SGDLS and YYNGEE. From the cysteine up to the phenylalanine, the CDR3 has a length of 17 residues. Of all the DNA, just the CDR3 is kept, 51 bases in frame from base 1. From V the trimming removes 4 bases and from J it removes 13 bases, while the gene matches leave 19 bases of the junction unaccounted for. Source material: PBMCs. The chain couples TRBV9 to TRBJ2-1, with TRBD2 matching 11 junction bases. This receptor was obtained from a woman aged 18-29 years in good health and CMV-seropositive. The sequenced DNA is TGTGCCAGCAGCCCTCGGGTACTAGCGGGGGACCCGGGCATACAGTTCTTC. Its protein is CASSPRVLAGDPGIQFF.